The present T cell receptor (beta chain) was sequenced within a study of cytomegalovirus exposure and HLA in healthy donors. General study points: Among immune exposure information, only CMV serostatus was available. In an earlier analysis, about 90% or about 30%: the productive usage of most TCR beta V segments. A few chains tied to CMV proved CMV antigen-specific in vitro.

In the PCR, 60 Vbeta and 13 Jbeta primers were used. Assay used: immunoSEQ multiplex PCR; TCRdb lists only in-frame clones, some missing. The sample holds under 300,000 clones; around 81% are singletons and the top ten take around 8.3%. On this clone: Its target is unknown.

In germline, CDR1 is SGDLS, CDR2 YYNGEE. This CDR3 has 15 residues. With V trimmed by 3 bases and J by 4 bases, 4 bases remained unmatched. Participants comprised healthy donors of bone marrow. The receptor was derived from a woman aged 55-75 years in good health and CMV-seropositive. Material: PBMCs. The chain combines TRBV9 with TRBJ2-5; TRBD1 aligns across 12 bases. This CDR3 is CASSAGDRGPETQYF. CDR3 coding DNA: TGTGCCAGCAGCGCTGGGGACAGGGGGCCAGAGACCCAGTACTTC.